The entry below gives a single TCR beta chain sequence along with its context. This CDR3 spans 15 amino acids. Looked up from germline, CDR1 is MNHNY and CDR2 is SVGAGI (reference sequence). With 6 bases removed from V and 0 bases from J, the gap between germline ends came to 12 bases. Assay: immunoSEQ multiplex PCR; the TCRdb copy retains only in-frame clones and omits some. Of approximately 67,000 clones in the sample, roughly 80% were seen once. The data are from a study of blood T cell repertoires in COVID-19. Study overall: Acute and convalescent COVID-19 specimens originated in the United States, Italy and Spain. The cDNA or gDNA used as material had been derived from T cells, B-cell-depleted T cells, or PBMCs.

The sample taken for sequencing was peripheral blood. This receptor was identified in a man aged 55 to 70 with acute or convalescent COVID-19. The chain recombines TRBV6-6 with TRBJ1-5; D unclear. The CDR3 is CASSAFGISNQPQHF. Written as DNA, the CDR3 is TGTGCCAGCAGCGCCTTCGGGATTAGCAATCAGCCCCAGCATTTT.